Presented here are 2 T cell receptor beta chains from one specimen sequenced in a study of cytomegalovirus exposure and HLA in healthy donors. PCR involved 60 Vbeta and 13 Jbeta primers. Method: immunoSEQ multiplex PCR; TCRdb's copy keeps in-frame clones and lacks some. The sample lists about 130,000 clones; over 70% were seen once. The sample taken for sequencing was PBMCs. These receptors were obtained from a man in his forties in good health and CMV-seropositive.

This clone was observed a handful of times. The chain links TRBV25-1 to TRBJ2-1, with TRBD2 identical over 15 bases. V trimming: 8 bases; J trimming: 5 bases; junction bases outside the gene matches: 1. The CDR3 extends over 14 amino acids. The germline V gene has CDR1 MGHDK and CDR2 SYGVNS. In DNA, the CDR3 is TGTGCCAGCGGACTAGCGGGGGGGAACAATGAGCAGTTCTTC. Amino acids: CASGLAGGNNEQFF.

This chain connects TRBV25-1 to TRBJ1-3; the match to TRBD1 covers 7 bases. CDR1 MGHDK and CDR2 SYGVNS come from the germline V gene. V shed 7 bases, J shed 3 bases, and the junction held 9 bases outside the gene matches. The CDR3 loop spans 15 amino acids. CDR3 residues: CASTQQGTGGNTIYF. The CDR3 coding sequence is TGTGCCAGCACGCAACAGGGGACGGGTGGAAACACCATATATTTT.